The following is a TCR beta chain sequence with its context. Its antigen is still unknown. A second PCR of 7 to 11 cycles used a sample-barcoded 5' primer and a J-beta primer mix. TCRdb redid the calling of the 5' RACE reads with MiXCR, one entry per CDR3 protein. The sample lists more than 800,000 distinct CDR3 sequences, more than 25% occurring once. The extraction recovered at least 5 micrograms of total RNA per sample. This CDR3 spans 14 amino acids. Between the trimmed V and J ends, which lost 7 bases and 5 bases, there was a span of 16 bases. The record originates from a study of blood T cells in healthy people across ages. Turning to the study itself: For every two T cells, template switching captured about one barcoded beta molecule. Study-level points and caveats: Calculation of diversity from one million T cells yielded estimates considered to be underestimates.

This rearrangement joins TRBV12-3 or TRBV12-4 to TRBJ2-3; D call uncertain. The sequence came from a woman at least 80 years old in good health. Sequencing input: blood. The CDR3 DNA reads TGTGCCAGCAATTTCAGAGAGTCGGGAGATACGCAGTATTTT. Translating gives CASNFRESGDTQYF.